This T cell receptor (beta chain) is from a study of blood T cells in healthy people across ages. This CDR3 has 13 residues. Germline V gene data show CDR1 as DFQATT and CDR2 as SNEGSKA (reference sequence). Together with a sample-barcoded 5' primer, a J-beta primer mix was included in a second PCR lasting about 6 to 11 cycles. MiXCR, run by TCRdb on the 5' RACE reads, gives a single entry per CDR3 protein. Among roughly 800,000 distinct CDR3 sequences listed, 58% were seen once. This chain connects TRBV20-1 to TRBJ2-5, with D perhaps being TRBD1 or TRBD2 (5 bases each). The J call may be mistaken, given a closer DNA end match to TRBJ2-7. This receptor was obtained from a man younger than 45 in good health. The source material was blood. The CDR3 protein is CSARRDENYEQYF. The DNA for the CDR3 is TGCAGTGCTCGACGGGACGAAAACTACGAGCAGTACTTC.